This is a list of T cell receptor beta chains from one sample in a study of control samples from healthy donors and cancer patients. Method: immunoSEQ multiplex PCR; TCRdb's copy keeps in-frame clones and lacks some. The table shows about 110,000 clones, with more than 85% occurring only once. Sequenced input: blood. The receptor source for this set is a woman between 50 and 59 years old in good health. Both conserved end residues are trimmed from each CDR3.

V	J	CDR3
TRBV5-6	TRBJ2-1	ASSSKLAGRNEQF
TRBV9	TRBJ2-1	ASTTSVEPRSEQF
TRBV3-1/TRBV3-2	TRBJ1-5	ASSQDLGGNQPQH
TRBV7-2	TRBJ2-1	ASSDRYNEQF
TRBV27	TRBJ1-4	ASSLMGPNEKLF
TRBV12-5	TRBJ2-3	ASGSPGTGMTDTQY
TRBV6-1	TRBJ2-1	ASSDRLAGGDEQF
TRBV19	TRBJ2-3	ASRESGLRTDTQY
TRBV30	TRBJ1-1	AWSVLRVREAF
TRBV6-2/TRBV6-3	TRBJ2-1	ASSLRGSSYNEQF
TRBV12-3/TRBV12-4	TRBJ1-5	ASSSSHNQPQH
TRBV7-9	TRBJ2-5	ASIGTSVLETQY
TRBV21-1	TRBJ2-5	ASSPRRGRETQY
TRBV6-2/TRBV6-3	TRBJ2-1	ASSYRRGLANSYNEQF
TRBV6-2/TRBV6-3	TRBJ2-6	ASSFVSGANVLT
TRBV5-1	TRBJ1-1	ASSYRTDTSSEAF
TRBV5-1	TRBJ2-4	ASSPGTGTRDIQY
TRBV5-1	TRBJ2-5	ASSLVVQGQETQY
TRBV5-1	TRBJ1-2	ASSFGGSEISYGYT
TRBV29-1	TRBJ1-2	SVDGEGVRGYT
TRBV3-1/TRBV3-2	TRBJ1-4	ASSQDIWTEDSKLF
TRBV5-4	TRBJ2-3	ASSLDPRAGDTQY
TRBV30	TRBJ1-2	AWSVEGGYT
TRBV2	TRBJ2-4	ASHLFRKDIQY
TRBV7-2	TRBJ2-2	ASSLSQGGTGELF